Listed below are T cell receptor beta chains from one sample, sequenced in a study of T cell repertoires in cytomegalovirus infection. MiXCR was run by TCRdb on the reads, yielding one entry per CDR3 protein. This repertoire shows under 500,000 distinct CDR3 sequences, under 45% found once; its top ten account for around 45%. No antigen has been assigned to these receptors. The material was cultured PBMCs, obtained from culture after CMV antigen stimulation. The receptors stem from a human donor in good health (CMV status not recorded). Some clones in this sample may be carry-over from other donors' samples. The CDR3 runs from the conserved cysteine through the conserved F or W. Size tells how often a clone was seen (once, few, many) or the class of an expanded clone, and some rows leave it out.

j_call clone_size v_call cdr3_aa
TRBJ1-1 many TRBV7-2 CASSLSRDTEAFF
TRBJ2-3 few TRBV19 CASRRSGTDTQYF
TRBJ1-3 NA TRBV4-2 CASNLPGSGNTIYF
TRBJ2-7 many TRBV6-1 CASSLRTGPYEQYF
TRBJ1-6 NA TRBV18 CASSPSAALNSPLHF
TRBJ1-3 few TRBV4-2 CASSQWSGQTVDSSGNTIYF
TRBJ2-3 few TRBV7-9 CASSLGARSTDTQYF
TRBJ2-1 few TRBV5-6 CASSAGGLDEQFF
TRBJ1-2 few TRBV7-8 CASSPVRGALDYGYTF
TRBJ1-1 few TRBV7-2 CASKFSAARGATEAFF
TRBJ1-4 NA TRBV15 CATSRQGMNEKLFF
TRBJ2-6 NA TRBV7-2 CASSLPANVLTF
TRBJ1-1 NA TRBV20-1 CSASRQGSTEAFF
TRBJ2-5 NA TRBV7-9 CASSLTGGASGKETQYF
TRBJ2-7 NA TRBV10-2 CASRDMGLLYEQYF
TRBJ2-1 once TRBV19 CASSQRDNEQFF
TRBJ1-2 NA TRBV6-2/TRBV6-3 CASSPRLPNYGYTF
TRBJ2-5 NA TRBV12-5 CASGLDPVGGRQTQYF
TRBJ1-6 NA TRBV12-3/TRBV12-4 CASSWGTAINSPLHF
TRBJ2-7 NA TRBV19 CASSIGRGAIYEQYF
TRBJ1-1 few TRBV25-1 CASSAALGDTEAFF
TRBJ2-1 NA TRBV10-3 CAIRAVSQDNNEQFF
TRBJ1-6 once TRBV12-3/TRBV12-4 CASSGGGGPNSPLHF
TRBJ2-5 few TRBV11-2 CASQGGETQYF
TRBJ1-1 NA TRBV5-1 CASGREGNTEAFF
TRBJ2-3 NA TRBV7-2 CASSFGGNVGDTQYF
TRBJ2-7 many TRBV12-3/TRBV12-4 CASSWTSGGYEQYF
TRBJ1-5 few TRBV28 CASSLWGGSNQPQHF
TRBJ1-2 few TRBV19 CATGRPGTLNYGYTF
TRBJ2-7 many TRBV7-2 CASSPPGVRGTYEQYF
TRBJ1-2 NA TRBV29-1 CSAGDGLPHF
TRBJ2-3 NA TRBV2 CASSAGLTRGDTQYF
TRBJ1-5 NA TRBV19 CAASQQGGNQPQHF
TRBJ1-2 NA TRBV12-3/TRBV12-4 CASSPLDRNARGYTF
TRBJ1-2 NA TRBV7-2 CASSFSETSGYTF
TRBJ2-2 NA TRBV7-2 CASSPGLSDTGELFF
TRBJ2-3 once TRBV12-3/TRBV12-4 CASSPPSREAATDTQYF
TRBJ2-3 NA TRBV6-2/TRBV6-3 CASSYNSDTQYF
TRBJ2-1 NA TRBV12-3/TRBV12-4 CASSLSGPHEQFF
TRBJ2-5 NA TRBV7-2 CASSSGWGGMSETQYF
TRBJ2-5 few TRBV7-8 CASSPERAAETQYF
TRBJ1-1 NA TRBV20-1 CSAEIDGNTEAFF
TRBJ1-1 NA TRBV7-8 CASSLASQGKAFF
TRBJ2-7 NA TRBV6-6 CASSYSPSRYEQYF
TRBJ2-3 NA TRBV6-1 CASRGTYTDTQYF
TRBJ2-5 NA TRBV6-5 CASSRPGTVGLLETQYF
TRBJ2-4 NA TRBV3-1 CASSQNRIATSKNIQYF
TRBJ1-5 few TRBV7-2 CASSLESVSRSNQPQHF